This T cell receptor beta chain was found in a study of cytomegalovirus exposure and HLA in healthy donors. The wider study: Early release data held 75 million to 100 million unique TCRs from HLA-typed donors.

There are 14 residues in the CDR3. Germline lookup yields CDR1 SGHAT and CDR2 FQNNGV. The V gene end was trimmed by 5 bases and the J gene end by 8 bases; junction bases not matched to a gene: 7. In the PCR, 60 Vbeta and 13 Jbeta primers were used. Profiling relied on immunoSEQ multiplex PCR, and the TCRdb table lists in-frame clones only, not all of them. This table holds tens of thousands of clones, around 75% found once. The sequenced material came from PBMCs. The receptor's source is a woman between 40 and 50 years old in good health and CMV-seropositive. The chain combines TRBV11-2 with TRBJ2-1; 9 bases are shared with TRBD2. As DNA, the CDR3 is TGTGCCAGCAGCCAAGCGGGGGGTGGGTATGAGCAGTTCTTC. Its translation: CASSQAGGGYEQFF.